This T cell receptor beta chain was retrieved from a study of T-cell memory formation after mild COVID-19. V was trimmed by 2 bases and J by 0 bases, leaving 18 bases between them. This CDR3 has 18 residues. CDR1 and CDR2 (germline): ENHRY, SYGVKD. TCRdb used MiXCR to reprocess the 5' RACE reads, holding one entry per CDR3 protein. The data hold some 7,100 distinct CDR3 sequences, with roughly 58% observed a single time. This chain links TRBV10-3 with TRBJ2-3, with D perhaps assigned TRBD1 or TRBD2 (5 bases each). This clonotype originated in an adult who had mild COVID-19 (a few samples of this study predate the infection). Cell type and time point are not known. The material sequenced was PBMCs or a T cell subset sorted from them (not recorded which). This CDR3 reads CAISEILGPRDSTDTQYF. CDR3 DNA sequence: TGTGCCATCAGTGAGATCTTGGGACCTCGGGACAGCACAGATACGCAGTATTTT.